The sample holds a few counts of the clone carrying this TCR beta chain. The CDR3 contains 14 residues. A second roughly 6 to 11 cycle PCR used barcoded and J-beta primers. One entry per CDR3 protein results from TCRdb running MiXCR on the 5' RACE reads. The data contain more than 1.4 million distinct CDR3 sequences, 40% to 50% of them singletons. This sample stems from a study of blood T cells in healthy people across ages. The J gene is TRBJ2-4, the V gene TRBV21-1; TRBD1 is the table's D call and was not checked against the DNA. TRBV21-1 is deemed a pseudogene. The clonotype originates from a woman under 30 in good health. Specimen: blood. CDR3: CASRGQPHANIQYF. The CDR3 DNA reads as TGTGCCAGCAGGGGGCAGCCACACGCAAACATTCAGTACTTC.